The 21 T cell receptor beta chains presented below share a single source sample, sequenced in a study of T-cell memory formation after mild COVID-19. TCRdb reanalysed the 5' RACE reads using MiXCR and keeps one entry per CDR3 protein. The top ten hold about an eighth of the sample, which has about 540,000 distinct CDR3 sequences, about a fifth seen once. Material: PBMCs or a T cell subset sorted from them (not recorded which). These receptors all come from an adult woman who had mild COVID-19 (a few samples of this study predate the infection). Cell type and time point are not known.

Many counts were recorded for this clonotype. The chain links TRBV7-2 to TRBJ1-2; D remains ambiguous. CDR1 SGHTA and CDR2 FQGNSA come from the germline V gene. The CDR3 contains 13 residues. V lost 4 bases to trimming and J lost 3 bases, with 9 bases between them. In DNA, the CDR3 is TGTGCCAGCAGCTCCTTTCCCTACTATGGCTACACCTTC. Its translation: CASSSFPYYGYTF.

In this sample, this clonotype turned up a few times. This chain joins TRBV27 and TRBJ2-7; the match to TRBD1 covers 8 bases. The V segment lost 8 bases and the J segment 0 bases; nucleotides outside the gene matches: 3. The CDR3 is 13 residues long. Germline CDR1 is MNHEY and CDR2 is SMNVEV (reference sequence). The CDR3 DNA is TGTGCCAGCGTGGACAGGGACTCCTACGAGCAGTACTTC. Translating gives CASVDRDSYEQYF.

V gene TRBV11-2 combines with J gene TRBJ2-3; D is unresolved. Germline V gene data show CDR1 as SGHAT and CDR2 as FQNNGV. This CDR3 region has 16 residues. The ends were cut back, 1 base at V and 0 bases at J, with 11 bases in the middle. The CDR3 protein is CASSLGPGLSTDTQYF. CDR3 DNA sequence: TGTGCCAGCAGCTTAGGGCCGGGCCTAAGCACAGATACGCAGTATTTT.

V is TRBV18 and J is TRBJ1-2, with 10 positions matching TRBD1. V was clipped by 3 bases and J by 7 bases; unmatched bases: 14. The germline V gene encodes CDR1 KGHSH and CDR2 LQKENI. The CDR3 has 17 amino acids. In nucleotides, the CDR3 is TGTGCCAGCTCACCGAACCAGGGGACAGGGGCCGGTGCTGGCTACACCTTC. Amino acid sequence: CASSPNQGTGAGAGYTF.

The rearrangement links TRBV7-9 to TRBJ2-5, with unresolved D. Trimming left V 1 base short and J 5 bases short, with 8 bases between. The CDR3 sequence is 13 residues long. Germline V gene sequence: CDR1 SEHNR, CDR2 FQNEAQ (reference sequence). CDR3 in DNA: TGTGCCAGCAGCTTAGGCAGTTCGGAGACCCAGTACTTC. It encodes CASSLGSSETQYF.

V is TRBV7-9 and J is TRBJ2-7; no definite D call. Looked up from germline, CDR1 is SEHNR and CDR2 is FQNEAQ (reference sequence). The CDR3 runs 12 residues. Trimming took off 2 bases at V and 6 bases at J, with 8 bases between the two ends. CDR3 protein: CASSLMGSEQYF. The CDR3 DNA reads TGTGCCAGCAGCTTAATGGGAAGCGAGCAGTACTTC.

There are a few counts of this clonotype. The chain employs TRBV7-2 and TRBJ1-1, with D possibly matching TRBD1 (5 bases). This CDR3 contains 17 residues. Germline CDR1 is SGHTA and CDR2 is FQGNSA. Trimming cost V 1 base and J 4 bases, with 19 bases left between them. The CDR3 DNA reads as TGTGCCAGCAGCTTAGAACGAGTTGGGGGAGTGAGCACTGAAGCTTTCTTT. The encoded protein is CASSLERVGGVSTEAFF. Variable domain in full (rest from reference TRBV7-2 and TRBJ1-1): GAGVSQSPSNKVTEKGKDVELRCDPISGHTALYWYRQSLGQGLEFLIYFQGNSAPDKSGLPSDRFSAERTGGSVSTLTIQRTQQEDSAVYLCASSLERVGGVSTEAFFGQGTRLTVV.

This clonotype was observed a handful of times. The CDR3 here is CASSPRPPGTEAFF. CDR3 DNA sequence: TGTGCCAGCAGCCCCCGGCCCCCAGGGACTGAAGCTTTCTTT. The rearrangement uses TRBV12-1 and TRBJ1-1; the listed D gene, TRBD1, was not tested against the DNA. TRBV12-1 is tagged as a pseudogene. The CDR3 contains 14 residues.

This clonotype was picked up a small number of times. The chain recombines TRBV29-1 with TRBJ1-2; no clear D gene. V was cut by 8 bases and J by 1 base, with 11 bases left in between. The CDR3 runs to 12 residues. Germline CDR1 and CDR2: SQVTM and ANQGSEA. CDR3 DNA sequence: TGCAGCACCAGCCTCCTTAACTATGGCTACACCTTC. It encodes CSTSLLNYGYTF.

This chain joins TRBV3-1 and TRBJ1-1; a possible D gene is TRBD1 (6 bases). V lost 1 base and J 5 bases, leaving 11 bases between the germline ends. Germline V gene lookup returns CDR1 LGHDT and CDR2 YNNKEL (reference sequence). CDR3 length equals 14 residues. The CDR3 loop reads CASSQVVQGTEAFF. CDR3 nucleotide sequence: TGTGCCAGCAGCCAAGTTGTTCAGGGGACTGAAGCTTTCTTT.

The chain has TRBV3-1 and TRBJ2-7; D is unresolved. The germline V gene has CDR1 LGHDT and CDR2 YNNKEL (reference sequence). The CDR3 has 12 amino acids. The V gene lost 3 bases and the J gene lost 5 bases, with 8 bases spanning the gap. In DNA, the CDR3 is TGTGCCAGCAGCCAGGCTTCCAACGAGCAGTACTTC. It codes for CASSQASNEQYF.

This rearrangement joins TRBV12-3 or TRBV12-4 to TRBJ1-1, with TRBD1 as a possible D gene (6 bases). Trimming removed 1 base at V and 4 bases at J, with 10 bases between. The CDR3 length is 14 residues. CDR3 DNA sequence: TGTGCCAGCAGTTTAGAACAGGGAGGCACTGAAGCTTTCTTT. Translated, it gives CASSLEQGGTEAFF.

The chain links TRBV6-1 to TRBJ1-1; D not certain. Germline values: CDR1 MNHNS, CDR2 SASEGT. Trimming pared 0 bases from V and 10 bases from J, leaving 6 bases between. The CDR3 extends over 11 amino acids. The CDR3 loop is CASSEARGAFF. Here the CDR3 DNA reads TGTGCCAGCAGTGAAGCCCGGGGAGCTTTCTTT.

This clonotype occurred a few times. The gene calls are TRBV18 and TRBJ2-7; TRBD2 matches at 7 bases. The CDR3 is made up of 14 amino acids. CDR1 and CDR2 (germline): KGHSH, LQKENI. J was trimmed by 6 bases and V by 4 bases; bases with no gene match: 9. In DNA form, the CDR3 reads TGTGCCAGCTCACGAGGGCGGCCGGGGGGCGAGCAGTACTTC. Its protein product is CASSRGRPGGEQYF.

The V and J genes are TRBV6-2 or TRBV6-3 and TRBJ2-1; D is ambiguous. V lost 5 bases, J lost 16 bases, and 18 bases lay in between. Per germline, CDR1 MNHEY and CDR2 SVGEGT. This CDR3 region has 12 residues. The CDR3 sequence: CASSPHLPFSFF. CDR3 bases: TGTGCCAGCAGTCCACACCTACCTTTTAGTTTCTTC.

The rearrangement joins TRBV7-2 to TRBJ2-1; either TRBD1 or TRBD2 may fit D (6 bases each). Trimming removed 1 base from V and 8 bases from J, with 18 bases in between. The V gene's germline CDR1 is SGHTA and CDR2 FQGNSA. The CDR3 loop spans 16 amino acids. This chain's CDR3 is CASSLVGSIGGHEQFF. CDR3 DNA: TGTGCCAGCAGCTTAGTCGGGTCGATCGGGGGCCATGAGCAGTTCTTC.

In this sample, this clonotype turned up a few times. This chain connects TRBV5-1 to TRBJ2-5; D remains ambiguous. The CDR3 is made up of 14 amino acids. Germline-derived CDR1 and CDR2 are SGHRS and YFSETQ. Between the trimmed V and J ends, which lost 0 bases and 3 bases, there was a span of 9 bases. CDR3 residues: CASSLEVKEETQYF. CDR3 nucleotides: TGCGCCAGCAGCTTGGAGGTTAAAGAAGAGACCCAGTACTTC.

The chain is built from TRBV7-6 and TRBJ2-1, with 10 bases matching TRBD1. The J segment lost 6 bases and the V segment lost 5 bases, leaving 13 bases of the junction unmatched. This CDR3 has 17 residues. Germline CDR1 SGHVS, CDR2 FNYEAQ. CDR3 sequence (DNA): TGTGCCAGCAGCCCCCAACCGGGACAGGGGTACGGCAATGAGCAGTTCTTC. Amino acids: CASSPQPGQGYGNEQFF. Based on the CDR3 plus reference TRBV7-6 and TRBJ2-1, the full variable domain is GAGVSQSPRYKVTKRGQDVALRCDPISGHVSLYWYRQALGQGPEFLTYFNYEAQQDKSGLPNDRFSAERPEGSISTLTIQRTEQRDSAMYRCASSPQPGQGYGNEQFFGPGTRLTVL.

V usage is TRBV5-1 and J usage is TRBJ1-6; 7 bases fit TRBD1. The CDR3 is 16 amino acids. Germline V gives CDR1 SGHRS, CDR2 YFSETQ. V lost 4 bases and J lost 6; bases outside the gene matches: 10. The CDR3 nucleotides read TGCGCCAGCAGCGGGGGGGACAGAATCCCTAATTCACCCCTCCACTTT. Translated, it gives CASSGGDRIPNSPLHF. The full variable domain, completed using reference TRBV5-1 and TRBJ1-6, is KAGVTQTPRYLIKTRGQQVTLSCSPISGHRSVSWYQQTPGQGLQFLFEYFSETQRNKGNFPGRFSGRQFSNSRSEMNVSTLELGDSALYLCASSGGDRIPNSPLHFGNGTRLTVT.

This chain connects TRBV7-8 to TRBJ1-5; D possibly corresponds to TRBD1 (5 bases). The ends were cut back, 2 bases at V and 6 bases at J, with 17 bases in the middle. The CDR3 length is 16 residues. The germline V gene has CDR1 SGHVS and CDR2 FQNEAQ. The CDR3 nucleotides read TGTGCCAGCAGCTTAAGTGTCTCCAGGGCTCGTCAGCCCCAGCATTTT. Translated: CASSLSVSRARQPQHF. The full variable domain, its missing parts supplied by reference TRBV7-8 and TRBJ1-5, is GAGVSQSPRYKVAKRGQDVALRCDPISGHVSLFWYQQALGQGPEFLTYFQNEAQLDKSGLPSDRFFAERPEGSVSTLKIQRTQQEDSAVYLCASSLSVSRARQPQHFGDGTRLSIL.

This clonotype came up many times. This sequence joins TRBV10-3 and TRBJ2-3; D is unclear. The V gene's germline CDR1 is ENHRY and CDR2 SYGVKD. The ends were cut back, 6 bases at V and 1 base at J, with 5 bases in the middle. The CDR3 contains 12 residues. The CDR3 DNA reads as TGTGCCATCAGCCGGGGCACAGATACGCAGTATTTT. It yields the protein CAISRGTDTQYF.